This T cell receptor beta chain comes out of a study of T cell responses to AZD1222 COVID-19 vaccine. Combined were second doses at about 4 or about 12 weeks. V shed 3 bases and J shed 2 bases, with 6 bases lying between them. The CDR3 sequence is 13 residues long. From germline, CDR1 is SGHRS and CDR2 YFSETQ. Here immunoSEQ multiplex PCR was the method, and the copy in TCRdb shows in-frame clones only, minus some. This sample yields roughly 90,000 clones, of which 85% to 90% are seen a single time; about 2.7% belongs to the top ten. The source of this sequence is an adult who received the AZD1222 COVID-19 vaccine. The rearrangement uses TRBV5-1 and TRBJ1-3; D remains ambiguous. The source was peripheral blood, collected 28 days after the second AZD1222 dose. CDR3 coding DNA: TGCGCCAGCAGCTGGGGTACTGGAAACACCATATATTTT. Its protein is CASSWGTGNTIYF.